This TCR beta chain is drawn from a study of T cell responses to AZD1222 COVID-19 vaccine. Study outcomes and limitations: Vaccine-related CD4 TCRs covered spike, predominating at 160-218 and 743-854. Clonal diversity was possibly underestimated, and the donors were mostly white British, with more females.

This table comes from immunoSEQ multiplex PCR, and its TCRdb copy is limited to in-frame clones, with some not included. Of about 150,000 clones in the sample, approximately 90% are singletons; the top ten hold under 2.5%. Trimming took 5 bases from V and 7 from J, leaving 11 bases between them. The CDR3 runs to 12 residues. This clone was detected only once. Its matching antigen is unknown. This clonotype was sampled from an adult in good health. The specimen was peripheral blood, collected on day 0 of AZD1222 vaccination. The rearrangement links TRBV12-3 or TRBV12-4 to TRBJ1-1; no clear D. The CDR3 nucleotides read TGTGCCAGCAGTCCCAGAAACTTTGAAGCTTTCTTT. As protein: CASSPRNFEAFF.